These T cell receptor beta chains were read from a single sample in a study of cytomegalovirus exposure and HLA in healthy donors. Method: immunoSEQ multiplex PCR; TCRdb's copy keeps in-frame clones and lacks some. The sample has approximately 140,000 clones; 73% are singletons. Sequenced input: PBMCs. The source is a human donor in good health. Both conserved end residues are part of each CDR3. Each record gives: CDR3 protein, CDR3 DNA, V gene, D gene, clone size, J gene. The D gene is left open where the match is weak. The size entry is marked missing in some rows and otherwise reads once, few, many or a size class.

CDR3 protein: CASSDPGQSSYNEQFF
CDR3 DNA: TGTGCCAGCAGCGACCCGGGACAGAGCTCCTACAATGAGCAGTTCTTC
V gene: TRBV25-1
D gene: TRBD1
clone size: NA
J gene: TRBJ2-1

CDR3 protein: CARRGQGEAFF
CDR3 DNA: TGTGCCAGACGGGGACAGGGAGAAGCTTTCTTT
V gene: TRBV30
D gene: TRBD1
clone size: NA
J gene: TRBJ1-1

CDR3 protein: CASSLTTATSSGANVLTF
CDR3 DNA: TGTGCCAGCAGCTTAACGACGGCAACTAGCTCTGGGGCCAACGTCCTGACTTTC
V gene: TRBV5-5
D gene: NA
clone size: NA
J gene: TRBJ2-6

CDR3 protein: CASQGETNEKLFF
CDR3 DNA: TGCGCCAGCCAGGGGGAGACTAATGAAAAACTGTTTTTT
V gene: TRBV5-1
D gene: TRBD1
clone size: NA
J gene: TRBJ1-4

CDR3 protein: CASSYREAHEQYF
CDR3 DNA: TGCGCCAGCAGCTACCGGGAGGCTCACGAGCAGTACTTC
V gene: TRBV4-1
D gene: TRBD2
clone size: NA
J gene: TRBJ2-7

CDR3 protein: CASSQEMAAYEQYF
CDR3 DNA: TGCGCCAGCAGCCAAGAGATGGCGGCCTACGAGCAGTACTTC
V gene: TRBV4-1
D gene: NA
clone size: NA
J gene: TRBJ2-7

CDR3 protein: CASSQDSLTGELFF
CDR3 DNA: TGCGCCAGCAGCCAAGATAGTCTCACCGGGGAGCTGTTTTTT
V gene: TRBV4-1
D gene: NA
clone size: NA
J gene: TRBJ2-2

CDR3 protein: CASSQDPWNTEAFF
CDR3 DNA: TGTGCCAGCAGCCAAGATCCTTGGAACACTGAAGCTTTCTTT
V gene: TRBV4-2
D gene: NA
clone size: few
J gene: TRBJ1-1

CDR3 protein: CASSPRTDPVNSPLHF
CDR3 DNA: TGTGCCAGCAGTCCCCGGACAGACCCCGTGAATTCACCCCTCCACTTT
V gene: TRBV28
D gene: NA
clone size: few
J gene: TRBJ1-6

CDR3 protein: CASSASPSGGSETQYF
CDR3 DNA: TGTGCCAGCAGCGCCAGTCCTAGCGGGGGTTCAGAGACCCAGTACTTC
V gene: TRBV9
D gene: TRBD2
clone size: NA
J gene: TRBJ2-5

CDR3 protein: CASSVETSGDNEQFF
CDR3 DNA: TGTGCCAGCAGCGTAGAGACTAGCGGAGACAATGAGCAGTTCTTC
V gene: TRBV9
D gene: TRBD2
clone size: NA
J gene: TRBJ2-1

CDR3 protein: CASSKGTSTTGELFF
CDR3 DNA: TGTGCCAGCAGTAAAGGGACTAGTACCACCGGGGAGCTGTTTTTT
V gene: TRBV6-1
D gene: TRBD2
clone size: NA
J gene: TRBJ2-2

CDR3 protein: CASSLRGVTAEAFF
CDR3 DNA: TGTGCCAGCAGCTTGCGAGGCGTGACGGCTGAAGCTTTCTTT
V gene: TRBV5-4
D gene: NA
clone size: few
J gene: TRBJ1-1

CDR3 protein: CASRLTGDEQYF
CDR3 DNA: TGTGCCAGCAGGTTGACCGGGGACGAGCAGTACTTC
V gene: TRBV7-9
D gene: NA
clone size: NA
J gene: TRBJ2-7

CDR3 protein: CASGELAYEQYF
CDR3 DNA: TGTGCCAGCGGGGAACTAGCGTACGAGCAGTACTTC
V gene: TRBV2
D gene: TRBD2
clone size: NA
J gene: TRBJ2-7

CDR3 protein: CASSDTGGNQPQHF
CDR3 DNA: TGTGCCAGCAGTGACACGGGGGGCAATCAGCCCCAGCATTTT
V gene: TRBV6-4
D gene: NA
clone size: few
J gene: TRBJ1-5

CDR3 protein: CASSQGGGSTDTQYF
CDR3 DNA: TGCGCCAGCAGTCAAGGCGGGGGTAGCACAGATACGCAGTATTTT
V gene: TRBV23-1
D gene: TRBD2
clone size: once
J gene: TRBJ2-3

CDR3 protein: CASKTTSVYSTDTQYF
CDR3 DNA: TGTGCCAGCAAGACGACTAGCGTCTATAGCACAGATACGCAGTATTTT
V gene: TRBV11-3
D gene: TRBD2
clone size: NA
J gene: TRBJ2-3

CDR3 protein: CASSQEGQRQETQYF
CDR3 DNA: TGCGCCAGCAGCCAAGAGGGGCAGAGACAAGAGACCCAGTACTTC
V gene: TRBV4-1
D gene: NA
clone size: NA
J gene: TRBJ2-5

CDR3 protein: CASSLAGQGFNSPLHF
CDR3 DNA: TGTGCCAGCAGCTTGGCCGGACAGGGTTTCAATTCACCCCTCCACTTT
V gene: TRBV5-6
D gene: TRBD1
clone size: NA
J gene: TRBJ1-6

CDR3 protein: CASSTRQGAYGYTF
CDR3 DNA: TGTGCCAGCAGCACCAGACAGGGGGCCTATGGCTACACCTTC
V gene: TRBV5-4
D gene: TRBD1
clone size: NA
J gene: TRBJ1-2

CDR3 protein: CASSGTGTNSGANVLTF
CDR3 DNA: TGTGCCAGCAGTGGAACAGGGACTAACTCTGGGGCCAACGTCCTGACTTTC
V gene: TRBV2
D gene: NA
clone size: NA
J gene: TRBJ2-6

CDR3 protein: CASSFSTGYGYTF
CDR3 DNA: TGTGCCAGCAGCTTTAGTACGGGCTATGGCTACACCTTC
V gene: TRBV5-4
D gene: NA
clone size: NA
J gene: TRBJ1-2

CDR3 protein: CASSEEKRPYEQYF
CDR3 DNA: TGTGCCAGCAGCGAAGAAAAGCGTCCCTACGAGCAGTACTTC
V gene: TRBV21-1
D gene: NA
clone size: NA
J gene: TRBJ2-7

CDR3 protein: CASSLSAGVIMGNTIYF
CDR3 DNA: TGTGCCAGCAGCTTATCGGCAGGGGTGATTATGGGAAACACCATATATTTT
V gene: TRBV7-6
D gene: NA
clone size: NA
J gene: TRBJ1-3

CDR3 protein: CASSFGGGESPLHF
CDR3 DNA: TGTGCCAGCAGCTTCGGAGGGGGCGAATCACCCCTCCACTTT
V gene: TRBV7-6
D gene: TRBD1
clone size: NA
J gene: TRBJ1-6

CDR3 protein: CASSQVDRGNQPQHF
CDR3 DNA: TGTGCCAGCAGCCAAGTGGACAGGGGCAATCAGCCCCAGCATTTT
V gene: TRBV4-2
D gene: TRBD1
clone size: once
J gene: TRBJ1-5

CDR3 protein: CASSFAGAPDNEQFF
CDR3 DNA: TGTGCCAGCAGCTTTGCGGGGGCGCCAGACAATGAGCAGTTCTTC
V gene: TRBV5-6
D gene: NA
clone size: NA
J gene: TRBJ2-1

CDR3 protein: CASSQESQGSYGYTF
CDR3 DNA: TGTGCCAGCAGCCAAGAGTCGCAGGGAAGCTATGGCTACACCTTC
V gene: TRBV4-2
D gene: NA
clone size: NA
J gene: TRBJ1-2

CDR3 protein: CSVEGRDKTGELFF
CDR3 DNA: TGCAGCGTTGAAGGTCGGGACAAAACCGGGGAGCTGTTTTTT
V gene: TRBV29-1
D gene: NA
clone size: NA
J gene: TRBJ2-2

CDR3 protein: CASSPAGPGTTSGTTYEQYF
CDR3 DNA: TGTGCCAGCTCACCAGCCGGTCCGGGAACGACTAGCGGGACAACCTACGAGCAGTACTTC
V gene: TRBV18
D gene: TRBD2
clone size: NA
J gene: TRBJ2-7

CDR3 protein: CASRERNTGELFF
CDR3 DNA: TGTGCCAGTAGGGAGCGAAACACCGGGGAGCTGTTTTTT
V gene: TRBV19
D gene: NA
clone size: NA
J gene: TRBJ2-2

CDR3 protein: CASSPGTSRYNEQFF
CDR3 DNA: TGTGCCAGCAGCCCCGGGACTAGCAGATACAATGAGCAGTTCTTC
V gene: TRBV7-3
D gene: TRBD2
clone size: NA
J gene: TRBJ2-1

CDR3 protein: CASGFDPDNEQYF
CDR3 DNA: TGTGCTAGTGGTTTCGACCCCGACAACGAGCAGTACTTC
V gene: TRBV12-5
D gene: NA
clone size: NA
J gene: TRBJ2-7

CDR3 protein: CASSLVLGSTEAFF
CDR3 DNA: TGTGCCAGCAGCTTAGTATTGGGGAGCACTGAAGCTTTCTTT
V gene: TRBV7-8
D gene: NA
clone size: NA
J gene: TRBJ1-1

CDR3 protein: CASSFQTGEAGELFF
CDR3 DNA: TGTGCCAGCAGTTTTCAAACAGGGGAGGCCGGGGAGCTGTTTTTT
V gene: TRBV27
D gene: NA
clone size: NA
J gene: TRBJ2-2

CDR3 protein: CASSIWGQGAYEQYF
CDR3 DNA: TGTGCCAGTAGTATTTGGGGACAGGGGGCCTACGAGCAGTACTTC
V gene: TRBV19
D gene: TRBD1
clone size: few
J gene: TRBJ2-7

CDR3 protein: CASSLIGGTTFNEQFF
CDR3 DNA: TGTGCCAGCAGCTTAATCGGGGGTACTACTTTCAATGAGCAGTTCTTC
V gene: TRBV7-3
D gene: NA
clone size: NA
J gene: TRBJ2-1

CDR3 protein: CASSEKSPGLAGEFEETQYF
CDR3 DNA: TGTGCCAGCAGTGAAAAATCTCCGGGACTAGCGGGAGAATTCGAAGAGACCCAGTACTTC
V gene: TRBV6-1
D gene: TRBD2
clone size: once
J gene: TRBJ2-5

CDR3 protein: CASSLVETQYF
CDR3 DNA: TGTGCCAGCAGTCTAGTAGAGACCCAGTACTTC
V gene: TRBV6-1
D gene: NA
clone size: NA
J gene: TRBJ2-5

CDR3 protein: CASSSTGAETFF
CDR3 DNA: TGTGCCAGCAGCTCTACAGGGGCGGAAACTTTCTTT
V gene: TRBV5-4
D gene: TRBD1
clone size: NA
J gene: TRBJ1-1

CDR3 protein: CASSLVPDRVNTGELFF
CDR3 DNA: TGCGCCAGCAGCTTGGTCCCCGACAGGGTCAACACCGGGGAGCTGTTTTTT
V gene: TRBV5-1
D gene: TRBD1
clone size: NA
J gene: TRBJ2-2

CDR3 protein: CASTRTGDPGNTIYF
CDR3 DNA: TGTGCCAGTACCCGGACAGGGGACCCTGGAAACACCATATATTTT
V gene: TRBV19
D gene: TRBD1
clone size: NA
J gene: TRBJ1-3

CDR3 protein: CASSVGLSLTGTGELFF
CDR3 DNA: TGTGCCAGCAGCGTAGGGCTTAGCCTGACAGGGACCGGGGAGCTGTTTTTT
V gene: TRBV9
D gene: TRBD1
clone size: once
J gene: TRBJ2-2

CDR3 protein: CASRRVLISFEAFF
CDR3 DNA: TGTGCCAGCAGGCGCGTCCTAATAAGCTTTGAAGCTTTCTTT
V gene: TRBV6-5
D gene: NA
clone size: once
J gene: TRBJ1-1